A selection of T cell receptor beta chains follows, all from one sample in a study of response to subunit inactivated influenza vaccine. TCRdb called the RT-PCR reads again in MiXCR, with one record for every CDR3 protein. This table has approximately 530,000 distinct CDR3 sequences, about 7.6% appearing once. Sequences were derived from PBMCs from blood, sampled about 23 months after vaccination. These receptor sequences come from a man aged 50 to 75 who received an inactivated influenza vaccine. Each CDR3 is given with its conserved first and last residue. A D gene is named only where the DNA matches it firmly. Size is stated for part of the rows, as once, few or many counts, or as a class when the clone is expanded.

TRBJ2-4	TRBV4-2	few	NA	CASSQGQGRGKNIQYF	TGTGCCAGCAGCCAAGGCCAAGGGAGAGGCAAAAACATTCAGTACTTC
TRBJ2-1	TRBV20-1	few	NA	CSARSAFNEQFF	TGCAGTGCTAGATCGGCGTTCAATGAGCAGTTCTTC
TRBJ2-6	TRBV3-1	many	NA	CASGDRFSGANVLTF	TGTGCCAGCGGAGACAGATTCTCTGGGGCCAACGTCCTGACTTTC
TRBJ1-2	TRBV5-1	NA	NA	CASSDGTHYGYTF	TGCGCCAGCAGCGACGGGACACATTATGGCTACACCTTC
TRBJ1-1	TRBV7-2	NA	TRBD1	CASSKTGGGIIDTEAFF	TGTGCCAGCAGCAAGACAGGGGGCGGAATCATAGACACTGAAGCTTTCTTT
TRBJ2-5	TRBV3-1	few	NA	CASSQGGLRQETQYF	TGTGCCAGCAGCCAAGGGGGACTGCGCCAAGAGACCCAGTACTTC
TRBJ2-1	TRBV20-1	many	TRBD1	CSARGQGINEQFF	TGCAGTGCTAGAGGACAGGGGATCAATGAGCAGTTCTTC
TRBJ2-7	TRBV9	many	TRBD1	CASSVGQGAYEQYF	TGTGCCAGCAGCGTGGGACAGGGGGCCTACGAGCAGTACTTC
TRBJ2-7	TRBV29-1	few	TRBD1	CSARTGVHYEQYF	TGCAGCGCTAGGACAGGGGTTCACTACGAGCAGTACTTC
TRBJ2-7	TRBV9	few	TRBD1	CASSVGQGGTEQYF	TGTGCCAGCAGCGTTGGACAGGGCGGGACCGAGCAGTACTTC
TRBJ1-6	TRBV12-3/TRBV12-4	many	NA	CASSLGMVRQRNSPLHF	TGTGCCAGCAGTTTAGGAATGGTCCGGCAGCGAAATTCACCCCTCCACTTT
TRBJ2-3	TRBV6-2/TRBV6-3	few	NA	CASGLRVQVIHTDTQYF	TGTGCCAGCGGCCTTAGGGTGCAGGTTATCCACACAGATACGCAGTATTTT
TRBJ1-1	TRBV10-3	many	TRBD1	CAISYRGEGAFF	TGTGCCATCAGTTACAGGGGAGAGGGAGCTTTCTTT
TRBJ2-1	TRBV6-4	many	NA	CASSAAPGAYNEQFF	TGTGCCAGCAGTGCGGCGCCGGGAGCCTACAATGAGCAGTTCTTC
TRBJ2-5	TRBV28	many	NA	CASSFARKGKETQYF	TGTGCCAGCAGTTTCGCGAGAAAGGGCAAAGAGACCCAGTACTTC
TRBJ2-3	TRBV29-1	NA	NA	CSVEVRFSTDTQYF	TGCAGCGTTGAGGTCCGGTTTAGCACAGATACGCAGTATTTT
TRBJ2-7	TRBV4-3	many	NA	CASSQNLGNYEQYF	TGCGCCAGCAGCCAGAATCTCGGAAACTACGAGCAGTACTTC
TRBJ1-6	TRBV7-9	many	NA	CASSFSVPLAPLHF	TGTGCCAGCAGCTTCTCTGTACCTCTGGCACCCCTCCACTTT
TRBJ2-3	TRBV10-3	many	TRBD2	CAISNQLAGSTDTQYF	TGTGCCATCAGTAACCAGCTAGCGGGGAGCACAGATACGCAGTATTTT
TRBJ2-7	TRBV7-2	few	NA	CASSFFQSYEQYF	TGTGCCAGCAGTTTTTTTCAGTCTTACGAGCAGTACTTC
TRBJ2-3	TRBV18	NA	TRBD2	CASSPRRGVDTQYF	TGTGCCAGCTCACCCCGACGGGGGGTCGATACGCAGTATTTT
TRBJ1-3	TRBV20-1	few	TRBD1	CSATDRGGPDTIYF	TGCAGTGCGACAGACAGGGGCGGTCCAGACACCATATATTTT
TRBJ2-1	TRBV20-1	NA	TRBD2	CSAGTSGQHGEQFF	TGCAGTGCTGGGACTAGCGGGCAGCATGGGGAGCAGTTCTTC
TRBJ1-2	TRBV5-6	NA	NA	CASSSTGLRTYGYTF	TGTGCCAGCAGCTCGACAGGCCTCAGGACCTATGGCTACACCTTC
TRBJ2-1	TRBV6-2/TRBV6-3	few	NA	CASRKGEYSYNEQFF	TGTGCCAGCAGAAAAGGAGAATACTCCTACAATGAGCAGTTCTTC
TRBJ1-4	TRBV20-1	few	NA	CSARDLRGLDEKLFF	TGCAGTGCTAGAGATCTGCGCGGGCTGGATGAAAAACTGTTTTTT
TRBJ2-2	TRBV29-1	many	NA	CSVGTNTGELFF	TGCAGCGTTGGGACCAACACCGGGGAGCTGTTTTTT
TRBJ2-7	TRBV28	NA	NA	CASSSRDNAYEQYF	TGTGCCAGCAGTTCGAGGGACAATGCCTACGAGCAGTACTTC
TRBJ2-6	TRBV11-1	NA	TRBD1	CASSLSVHRGSGANVLTF	TGTGCCAGCAGCTTATCGGTCCACAGGGGGTCTGGGGCCAACGTCCTGACTTTC
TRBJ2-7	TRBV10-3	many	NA	CAIRDTYEQYF	TGTGCCATCAGGGACACCTACGAGCAGTACTTC
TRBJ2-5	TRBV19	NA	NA	CASSRAGGKETQYF	TGTGCCAGTAGTAGAGCGGGCGGGAAAGAGACCCAGTACTTC
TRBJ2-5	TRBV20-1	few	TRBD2	CSARVAGGPQETQYF	TGCAGTGCTAGAGTAGCGGGGGGTCCCCAAGAGACCCAGTACTTC
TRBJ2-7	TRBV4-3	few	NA	CASSPTGGRNEQYF	TGCGCCAGCAGCCCCACCGGGGGGCGAAACGAGCAGTACTTC
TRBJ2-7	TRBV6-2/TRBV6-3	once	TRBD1	CASCWTGGVYEQYF	TGTGCCAGCTGCTGGACAGGGGGAGTTTACGAGCAGTACTTC
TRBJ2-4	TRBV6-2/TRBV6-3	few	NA	CASSSRVTKNIQYF	TGTGCCAGCAGTTCTCGGGTAACCAAAAACATTCAGTACTTC
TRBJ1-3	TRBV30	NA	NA	CASRRLISGNTIYF	TGTGCCAGCCGCAGACTCATCTCTGGAAACACCATATATTTT
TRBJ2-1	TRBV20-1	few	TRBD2	CSASRLAGFYNEQFF	TGCAGTGCTAGCAGACTAGCGGGATTCTACAATGAGCAGTTCTTC
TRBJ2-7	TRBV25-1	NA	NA	CASSEYRAGHEQYF	TGTGCCAGCAGTGAATATAGGGCAGGCCACGAGCAGTACTTC
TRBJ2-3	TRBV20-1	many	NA	CSASTARGSTDTQYF	TGCAGTGCTAGTACCGCCCGGGGGAGCACAGATACGCAGTATTTT
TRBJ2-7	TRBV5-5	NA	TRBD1	CASSIGTDFYEQYF	TGTGCCAGCAGCATAGGGACAGACTTCTACGAGCAGTACTTC
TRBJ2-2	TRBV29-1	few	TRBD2	CSATGLAGNWNTGELFF	TGCAGCGCAACCGGACTAGCGGGGAATTGGAACACCGGGGAGCTGTTTTTT
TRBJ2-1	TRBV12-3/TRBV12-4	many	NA	CASSKNRGSSYNEQFF	TGTGCCAGCAGTAAGAATAGGGGGAGCTCCTACAATGAGCAGTTCTTC
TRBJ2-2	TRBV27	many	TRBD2	CASSPGLGVSGELFF	TGTGCCAGCAGCCCGGGACTAGGGGTGTCCGGGGAGCTGTTTTTT
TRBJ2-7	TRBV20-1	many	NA	CSVGSSYYEQYF	TGCAGTGTGGGCAGTTCCTACTACGAGCAGTACTTC
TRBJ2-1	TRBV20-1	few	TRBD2	CSARDLLAGGPTYNEQFF	TGCAGTGCTAGAGATCTCCTAGCGGGAGGGCCGACCTACAATGAGCAGTTCTTC
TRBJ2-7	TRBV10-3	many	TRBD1	CAISRGNYEQYF	TGTGCCATCAGCAGGGGGAACTACGAGCAGTACTTC
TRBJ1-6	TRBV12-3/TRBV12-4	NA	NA	CASSLKTQGRSNSPLHF	TGTGCCAGCAGTTTGAAGACCCAGGGGCGCAGTAATTCACCCCTCCACTTT
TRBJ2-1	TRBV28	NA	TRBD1	CATGTGSSNEQFF	TGTGCCACCGGGACAGGGTCGTCCAATGAGCAGTTCTTC
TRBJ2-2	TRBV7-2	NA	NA	CASSHRNSNTGELFF	TGTGCCAGCAGCCATAGGAACTCGAACACCGGGGAGCTGTTTTTT
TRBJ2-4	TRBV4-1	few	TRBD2	CASSLANHLQAGGQNIQYF	TGCGCCAGCAGCCTCGCAAATCACCTGCAAGCGGGGGGGCAAAACATTCAGTACTTC
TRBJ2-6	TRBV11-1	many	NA	CASSSSVSGNSGANVLTF	TGTGCCAGCAGCTCCTCTGTCTCAGGGAACTCTGGGGCCAACGTCCTGACTTTC